Each of the 15 T cell receptor beta chains below was sequenced from the same sample in a study of T cells in Graves' hyperthyroidism and ophthalmopathy (dated by TCRdb to between 2017 and 2020). Libraries came from multiplex PCR. Sequencing took place on an Illumina HiSeq 2000. Amplification of TCR beta CDR3 regions was carried out from RNA transcripts. The first round of RT-PCR for the TCR CDR3 was performed with the HTBI primer set and the Qiagen OneStep RT-PCR kit. TCRdb trimmed public reads at Q25 via fastp, called clones via MiXCR and kept in-frame beta chains. A single entry per CDR3 protein holds the most common genes and DNA from its merged rows. The sample yields a few hundred thousand distinct CDR3 sequences; roughly an eighth were counted once. The ten largest make up 4% to 6.5% of the sample. Material: blood. The receptors were sampled from a woman aged 18-30 years with Graves' hyperthyroidism.

This clonotype was detected ten times or more. The chain links TRBV12-3 or TRBV12-4 to TRBJ1-2; 8 nucleotides align to TRBD1. This CDR3 has 16 residues. Trimming at V came to 3 bases and at J to 4 bases, leaving 10 bases not matched to a gene. The CDR3 is CASSFTPGTGGYGYTF. For the CDR3, the DNA is TGTGCCAGCAGTTTCACTCCCGGGACAGGCGGCTATGGCTACACCTTC.

This rearrangement joins TRBV11-2 to TRBJ2-6; D unresolved. The V and J ends lost 3 bases and 2 bases respectively, with 8 bases between them. The germline gives CDR1 SGHAT, CDR2 FQNNGV. The CDR3 has 15 residues. CDR3 residues: CASSLVPAGANVLTF. The CDR3 DNA sequence: TGTGCCAGCAGCTTGGTCCCGGCTGGGGCCAACGTCCTGACTTTC.

The chain joins TRBV30 to TRBJ1-4; D is undetermined. Trimming cost V 4 bases and J 10 bases, with 16 bases left between them. CDR1 and CDR2 (germline): GTSNPN, SVGIG (reference sequence). The CDR3 has 13 residues. CDR3 DNA: TGTGCCTGGATGGATTCCACCCGAGGAAAACTGTTTTTT. Translating it yields CAWMDSTRGKLFF.

This clonotype has at least ten counts. J is TRBJ1-1 and V is TRBV29-1; TRBD1 aligns across 7 bases. CDR1 SQVTM and CDR2 ANQGSEA come from the germline V gene. The CDR3 is made up of 13 amino acids. Trimming at V came to 6 bases and at J to 3 bases, leaving 7 bases not matched to a gene. CDR3 nucleotide sequence: TGCAGCGTAGCGGGCAGGGGGGACACTGAAGCTTTCTTT. It yields the protein CSVAGRGDTEAFF.

This clonotype has a count of ten or more. This sequence joins TRBV28 and TRBJ1-1, with TRBD1 matching 8 bases. Trimming removed 7 bases from V and 4 bases from J; junction bases left unmatched: 11. The germline V gene has CDR1 MDHEN and CDR2 SYDVKM. The CDR3 is 15 amino acids. The chain's CDR3 is CASKPPDRDITEAFF. CDR3 nucleotides: TGTGCCAGCAAGCCTCCGGACAGGGACATCACTGAAGCTTTCTTT.

The rearrangement uses TRBV7-3 and TRBJ2-3; 16 bases map to TRBD2. The CDR3 sequence is 19 residues long. Germline CDR1 and CDR2: SGHTA and FQGTGA. J lost 6 bases, V lost 5 bases, and 14 bases had no gene match. CDR3 sequence (DNA): TGTGCCAGCAGCCAGGGACTAGCGGGAGGGACCCTAGCAGGGGATACGCAGTATTTT. Translating it yields CASSQGLAGGTLAGDTQYF.

The V call is TRBV15, the J call TRBJ2-3, with a tentative D call TRBD2 (6 bases). This CDR3 has 15 residues. The V gene lost 3 bases and the J gene lost 0 bases, with 10 bases spanning the gap. The V gene's germline CDR1 is LNHNV and CDR2 YYDKDF (reference sequence). CDR3 bases: TGTGCCACCAGCAGCGCAAGCGGGAGCACAGATACGCAGTATTTT. Amino acids: CATSSASGSTDTQYF. Drawing the rest from reference TRBV15 and TRBJ2-3, the complete variable domain is DAMVIQNPRYQVTQFGKPVTLSCSQTLNHNVMYWYQQKSSQAPKLLFHYYDKDFNNEADTPDNFQSRRPNTSFCFLDIRSPGLGDTAMYLCATSSASGSTDTQYFGPGTRLTVL.

There are many counts of this clonotype. The chain has TRBV2 and TRBJ1-5, with TRBD1 matching 8 bases. V lost 5 bases to trimming and J lost 7 bases; unmatched junction nucleotides: 7. The CDR3 covers 14 residues. The V gene's germline CDR1 is SNHLY and CDR2 FYNNEI. CDR3 bases: TGTGCCAGCAGTCAGACAGGGGTATACCAGCCCCAGCATTTT. Its protein product is CASSQTGVYQPQHF. Combining the CDR3 with reference TRBV2 and TRBJ1-5 gives the whole variable domain EPEVTQTPSHQVTQMGQEVILRCVPISNHLYFYWYRQILGQKVEFLVSFYNNEISEKSEIFDDQFSVERPDGSNFTLKIRSTKLEDSAMYFCASSQTGVYQPQHFGDGTRLSIL.

The chain uses TRBV29-1 and TRBJ1-6; 7 bases agree with TRBD1. Germline V CDR1 and CDR2: SQVTM, ANQGSEA. V lost 3 bases and J lost 0; bases outside the gene matches: 2. This CDR3 has 15 amino acids. CDR3 in DNA: TGCAGCGTTGAGACAGGGAGCTCCTATAATTCACCCCTCCACTTT. Its translation: CSVETGSSYNSPLHF.

V and J are TRBV20-1 and TRBJ2-1; 7 nucleotides align to TRBD2. The germline gives CDR1 DFQATT, CDR2 SNEGSKA (reference sequence). The CDR3 runs 14 residues. The trim removed 1 base at V and 5 bases at J, leaving 5 bases unmatched. CDR3 sequence reads: CSARGLAANNEQFF. CDR3 nucleotide sequence: TGCAGTGCTAGAGGACTAGCTGCGAACAATGAGCAGTTCTTC.

The genes are TRBV6-2 or TRBV6-3 and TRBJ2-3; 12 nucleotides agree with TRBD2. J was trimmed by 14 bases and V by 0 bases; bases with no gene match: 6. This CDR3 has 14 amino acids. Looked up from germline, CDR1 is MNHEY and CDR2 is SVGEGT. CDR3 sequence (DNA): TGTGCCAGCAGTTACTCCGTGGCTAGCGGGAGGGGGTATTTT. Amino acids: CASSYSVASGRGYF.

The CDR3 loop is CSAGESGRTDTQYF. CDR3 nucleotides: TGCAGTGCCGGAGAGTCGGGGCGCACAGATACGCAGTATTTT. The rearrangement links TRBV20-1 to TRBJ2-3; possibly TRBD1 or TRBD2 for D (5 bases each). V was cut by 6 bases and J by 1 base, with 14 bases left in between. CDR3 length: 14 amino acids. CDR1 is DFQATT and CDR2 is SNEGSKA in the germline V gene (reference sequence).

This clonotype was seen a few times. This chain links TRBV20-1 with TRBJ2-1; 11 bases are shared with TRBD2. The CDR3 extends over 15 amino acids. Germline V gene sequence: CDR1 DFQATT, CDR2 SNEGSKA (reference sequence). V lost 5 bases, J lost 3 bases, and 6 bases stayed unmatched. In DNA form, the CDR3 reads TGCAGTGCTTCTAGGACTAGCGGGTTCTACAATGAGCAGTTCTTC. Encoded protein: CSASRTSGFYNEQFF.

This clonotype showed up many times. This chain connects TRBV28 to TRBJ1-5, with D possibly TRBD1 on 6 matching bases. CDR1 and CDR2 from the germline V gene are MDHEN and SYDVKM. This CDR3 is built from 14 residues. Trimming pared 6 bases from V and 4 bases from J, leaving 13 bases between. CDR3 DNA: TGTGCCAGCAGCTTCACTCAGGGGAATCAGCCCCAGCATTTT. This encodes CASSFTQGNQPQHF.

The sample holds a few counts of this clonotype. V usage is TRBV3-1 and J usage is TRBJ1-6; 8 nucleotides match TRBD1. Trimming cost V 4 bases and J 7 bases; bases outside gene matches: 3. The germline V gene encodes CDR1 LGHDT and CDR2 YNNKEL (reference sequence). This CDR3 is 14 amino acids long. The CDR3: CASSPRQGNSPLHF. CDR3 DNA sequence: TGTGCCAGCAGCCCCAGACAGGGGAATTCACCCCTCCACTTT.